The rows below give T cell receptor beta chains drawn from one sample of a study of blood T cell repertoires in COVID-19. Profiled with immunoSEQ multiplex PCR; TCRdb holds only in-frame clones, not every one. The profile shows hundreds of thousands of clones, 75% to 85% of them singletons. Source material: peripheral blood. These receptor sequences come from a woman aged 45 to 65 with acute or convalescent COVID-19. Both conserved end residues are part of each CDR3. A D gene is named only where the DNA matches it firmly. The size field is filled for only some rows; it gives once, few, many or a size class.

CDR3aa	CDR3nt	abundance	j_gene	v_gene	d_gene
CASSQGAGPPNSPLHF	TGCGCCAGCAGCCAAGGAGCGGGACCGCCAAATTCACCCCTCCACTTT	few	TRBJ1-6	TRBV4-3	.
CASSVDRGPEAFF	TGTGCCAGCAGCGTGGACAGGGGGCCTGAAGCTTTCTTT	few	TRBJ1-1	TRBV6-5	TRBD1
CASSTDRVGYEQFF	TGTGCCAGCAGTACGGACAGGGTGGGATATGAGCAGTTCTTC	.	TRBJ2-1	TRBV6-5	TRBD1
CASGLSGYRGYGYTF	TGTGCTAGTGGTTTGTCAGGCTATAGGGGCTATGGCTACACCTTC	.	TRBJ1-2	TRBV12-5	.
CASSRLASLDNEQFF	TGTGCCAGTAGTAGACTAGCGAGCCTTGACAATGAGCAGTTCTTC	.	TRBJ2-1	TRBV19	TRBD2
CAGMGAAYNEQFF	TGTGCCGGAATGGGAGCCGCCTACAATGAGCAGTTCTTC	.	TRBJ2-1	TRBV18	.
CASSPQREVKNIQYF	TGTGCCAGTAGTCCCCAGCGGGAGGTCAAAAACATTCAGTACTTC	.	TRBJ2-4	TRBV19	TRBD2
CASRKLRDSAPGYTF	TGTGCCAGCAGAAAACTCCGGGACAGCGCGCCTGGCTACACCTTC	.	TRBJ1-2	TRBV28	TRBD1
CASSRLGEGGNQPQHF	TGTGCCAGCAGCCGACTAGGGGAGGGGGGCAATCAGCCCCAGCATTTT	.	TRBJ1-5	TRBV5-6	.
CASSVDGQVTPSGYTF	TGTGCCAGCAGCGTAGACGGACAGGTCACTCCCAGTGGCTACACCTTC	.	TRBJ1-2	TRBV9	TRBD1
CSAGGLANRGSSGANVLTF	TGCAGCGCCGGGGGGCTAGCGAACCGGGGAAGCTCTGGGGCCAACGTCCTGACTTTC	.	TRBJ2-6	TRBV29-1	.
CASSQPDRAFEQYF	TGTGCCAGCAGCCAACCGGACAGGGCGTTCGAGCAGTACTTC	.	TRBJ2-7	TRBV28	TRBD1
CASSFTRDWYYEQYF	TGTGCCAGCAGCTTCACCCGCGACTGGTACTACGAGCAGTACTTC	.	TRBJ2-7	TRBV11-1	.
CASRISFPSGRYNEQFF	TGTGCCAGCAGGATTAGTTTCCCCAGCGGGAGATACAATGAGCAGTTCTTC	.	TRBJ2-1	TRBV7-9	TRBD2
CASSLQGANSPLHF	TGTGCCAGCAGCCTACAGGGGGCCAATTCACCCCTCCACTTT	.	TRBJ1-6	TRBV5-6	TRBD1
CASSLTQEGTLHF	TGTGCCAGCAGTTTAACACAGGAGGGAACCCTCCACTTT	.	TRBJ1-6	TRBV27	.
CASSWGQGEINTF	TGTGCCAGCAGCTGGGGACAGGGGGAAATCAACACCTTC	few	TRBJ1-2	TRBV7-8	TRBD1
CASSESRAGVYEQYF	TGCGCCAGCAGTGAGTCACGAGCGGGAGTGTACGAGCAGTACTTC	.	TRBJ2-7	TRBV10-2	TRBD2
CASSYSARNTEAFF	TGTGCCAGCAGTTACTCAGCCCGGAACACTGAAGCTTTCTTT	.	TRBJ1-1	TRBV6-5	.
CASTGRANQPQHF	TGTGCCAGTACTGGCAGGGCGAATCAGCCCCAGCATTTT	.	TRBJ1-5	TRBV19	.
CASSAGQGIEQYF	TGTGCCAGCAGTGCTGGGCAGGGGATCGAGCAGTACTTC	once	TRBJ2-7	TRBV7-6	.
CASSLTRGDSNQPQHF	TGTGCCAGCAGTCTAACAAGAGGTGATAGCAATCAGCCCCAGCATTTT	.	TRBJ1-5	TRBV7-2	.
CASSEGHRTGNYYGYTF	TGTGCCAGCAGTGAAGGACACAGGACAGGGAACTACTATGGCTACACCTTC	.	TRBJ1-2	TRBV2	TRBD1
CASSPSDRDTQYF	TGTGCCAGCTCACCGAGCGATCGAGATACGCAGTATTTT	few	TRBJ2-3	TRBV18	.
CAWSVREGKQAFF	TGTGCCTGGAGTGTACGGGAGGGTAAACAAGCTTTCTTT	once	TRBJ1-1	TRBV30	.
CASRPDGLSNQPQHF	TGCGCCAGCAGGCCGGACGGACTTAGCAATCAGCCCCAGCATTTT	.	TRBJ1-5	TRBV23-1	.
CASSQEQGSNSPLHF	TGCGCCAGCAGCCAAGAGCAGGGCAGCAATTCACCCCTCCACTTT	.	TRBJ1-6	TRBV4-3	.
CSVEWRYGYTF	TGCAGCGTTGAATGGAGATATGGCTACACCTTC	.	TRBJ1-2	TRBV29-1	.
CASSVLGTRLETQYF	TGTGCCAGTAGTGTCCTTGGGACTCGCCTAGAGACCCAGTACTTC	.	TRBJ2-5	TRBV19	.
CSVEGVRVGNTEAFF	TGCAGCGTTGAAGGGGTGAGGGTAGGGAACACTGAAGCTTTCTTT	.	TRBJ1-1	TRBV29-1	.
CATSRGETGGLGGELFF	TGTGCCACCAGCAGAGGAGAAACAGGGGGGCTCGGAGGGGAGCTGTTTTTT	.	TRBJ2-2	TRBV15	TRBD1
CATQQGLFLTDTQYF	TGTGCCACCCAACAGGGCCTATTTTTAACAGATACGCAGTATTTT	.	TRBJ2-3	TRBV6-5	.
CASTTGFYNEQFF	TGTGCCAGTACGACAGGGTTCTACAATGAGCAGTTCTTC	.	TRBJ2-1	TRBV19	TRBD1
CASSQLAGLGVEQYF	TGTGCCAGCAGTCAACTAGCGGGGTTAGGGGTCGAGCAGTACTTC	.	TRBJ2-7	TRBV27	TRBD2
CASGTGRQETQYF	TGTGCCAGCGGGACAGGGAGGCAAGAGACCCAGTACTTC	.	TRBJ2-5	TRBV2	TRBD1
CASSLALETEGAWDTQYF	TGTGCCAGCAGCTTAGCGCTGGAGACTGAGGGGGCATGGGATACGCAGTATTTT	.	TRBJ2-3	TRBV7-9	TRBD1
CASSLAGGYGYTF	TGTGCCAGCAGTTTGGCGGGGGGATATGGCTACACCTTC	once	TRBJ1-2	TRBV12-3/TRBV12-4	.
CASSIGQTRGYTF	TGTGCCAGCAGTATAGGACAGACCAGAGGCTACACCTTC	.	TRBJ1-2	TRBV28	.
CASSQVLGTSGYEQYF	TGCGCCAGCAGCCAAGTTTTAGGGACTAGCGGCTACGAGCAGTACTTC	.	TRBJ2-7	TRBV4-1	TRBD2
CASSFQGDTEAFF	TGCGCCAGCAGCTTTCAGGGGGACACTGAAGCTTTCTTT	once	TRBJ1-1	TRBV5-1	TRBD1
CATSDQVVRNTGELFF	TGTGCCACCAGTGACCAGGTAGTAAGGAACACCGGGGAGCTGTTTTTT	.	TRBJ2-2	TRBV24-1	.
CASSYVLGQGGSPLHF	TGTGCCAGCAGTTACGTTCTGGGACAGGGAGGATCACCCCTCCACTTT	.	TRBJ1-6	TRBV6-5	TRBD1
CASSLEDRRNTGELFF	TGTGCCAGCAGCTTAGAGGACAGGAGAAACACCGGGGAGCTGTTTTTT	few	TRBJ2-2	TRBV11-2	TRBD1
CASSSRDRALNTEAFF	TGTGCCAGCAGTTCCCGGGACAGGGCGCTGAACACTGAAGCTTTCTTT	.	TRBJ1-1	TRBV6-2/TRBV6-3	TRBD1
CASSPDRGSSSYNSPLHF	TGTGCCAGCTCACCGGACAGGGGTAGTAGTTCCTATAATTCACCCCTCCACTTT	.	TRBJ1-6	TRBV18	TRBD1
CASSPASMGGEQYF	TGTGCCAGCTCACCCGCGTCTATGGGGGGCGAGCAGTACTTC	.	TRBJ2-7	TRBV18	.
CASSPVGAEAFF	TGTGCCAGCTCACCTGTGGGAGCTGAAGCTTTCTTT	few	TRBJ1-1	TRBV18	.
CASSESGTGVSPLHF	TGTGCCAGCAGCGAATCCGGGACAGGGGTCTCACCCCTCCACTTT	.	TRBJ1-6	TRBV11-3	TRBD1
CASSPDLAEAYNEQFF	TGCGCCAGCAGTCCTGATCTAGCGGAGGCCTACAATGAGCAGTTCTTC	.	TRBJ2-1	TRBV5-1	TRBD2
CAWGPSSGRKGEQFF	TGTGCCTGGGGACCTTCTAGCGGGAGGAAGGGTGAGCAGTTCTTC	few	TRBJ2-1	TRBV30	TRBD2
CASSLRGGDTGELFF	TGCGCCAGCAGCTTGCGGGGGGGCGACACCGGGGAGCTGTTTTTT	.	TRBJ2-2	TRBV5-1	TRBD2
CASSLGTSLHTDTQYF	TGTGCCAGCAGCTTAGGGACTAGCCTCCACACAGATACGCAGTATTTT	.	TRBJ2-3	TRBV11-3	TRBD2